The source of this T cell receptor beta chain is a study of T cell clones after liver transplantation (dated by TCRdb to the late 2010s). For the wider study: Samples were obtained from ITN030ST, a randomized trial in which withdrawal of immunosuppression was attempted within 2 years of liver transplantation. Donor-reactive T cell clones were identified by TCRbeta sequencing following a pre-transplant mixed lymphocyte reaction and were subsequently tracked in post-transplant blood. As an antigen-independent comparator for donor-reactive sequences, third party-reactive TCRbeta sequences were also identified from pre-transplant MLRs. Three of the eight recipients were HCV-positive; the others were transplanted for non-autoimmune, non-viral indications. Until randomization at 12-24 months post-transplant, subjects were given standard immunosuppression, with no induction therapy. To count as tolerant, a recipient had to stay completely off immunosuppression for at least one year without liver enzymes climbing beyond twice the upper limit of normal. Blood samples were collected pre-transplant, pre-randomization before withdrawal, and post-randomization after either complete withdrawal or failed withdrawal. The study cohort included 8 liver transplant recipients, of whom 3 were classified as tolerant and 5 as non-tolerant. The paper's findings and limits, for the study overall: A greater decline was seen for donor-reactive sequences than for third party-reactive sequences, suggesting partial antigen-specific deletion unrelated to withdrawal success. The conclusions were considered preliminary, being limited by small, heterogeneous patient numbers and non-standardized post-transplant time points. Low numbers of available donor cells limited the measurable donor-reactive repertoire in a couple of subjects. Once repertoire turnover was taken into account, donor-reactive detection showed a significant reduction for CD4 in 7 of 8 subjects and for CD8 in 8 of 8. Since no allograft tissue specimens were available, donor-reactive T cells may have migrated into the graft instead of being deleted. Circulating donor-reactive CD4 TCRbeta sequences fell significantly post-transplant in most of the 8 subjects, irrespective of tolerance or HCV status.

Unstimulated PBMCs, after thawing, were stained for CD3, CD4 and CD8 and then FACS-sorted into CD3+CD4+ and CD3+CD8+ populations. All 8 studied subjects were randomized to immunosuppression withdrawal. The Qiagen DNeasy Blood and Tissue Kit was used for genomic DNA isolation. This clone was seen a few times. This receptor's antigen is unknown. One base away there is no much larger clone; base qualities are not given. The CDR3 numbers 11 residues from cysteine through phenylalanine. The kept DNA is CDR3 alone, 33 bases in frame from the first base. Cut back by 1 base and 7 bases, the V and J ends lie 4 bases apart. The germline V gene sets CDR1 to SNHLY and CDR2 to FYNNEI. High-throughput TCRbeta CDR3 sequencing of frozen genomic DNA was performed by immunoSEQ, including PCR amplification, mapping, bias correction and internal controls. The authors' pipeline ran thus. Productive rearrangements were retained, and unique TCRbeta sequences were defined by the CDR3 nucleotide sequence together with the V and J gene. For classification of a sequence as donor-reactive, at least 5-fold expansion in CFSE-low cells relative to unstimulated pre-transplant cells and a frequency of at least 0.01% were required. Minimum frequency thresholds were set for each subject on the basis of the unstimulated sample with the lowest template count, so that a detection power of at least 90% was ensured. Repertoire turnover was measured by Jensen-Shannon divergence between the top 1000 TCRbeta sequences post- and pre-transplant. Changes in detection of donor-reactive sequences were tested with two-sided Fisher's exact tests. The clones in this table, taken by TCRdb from immuneACCESS, are in-frame only. Not every clone is retained; where verified, under half of the shortfall comes from an unresolved V gene, and the cause of the rest is unknown. V and J calls and clone size are as listed in that table; D and trimming were resolved from the DNA. Across this sample there are 49,000 or so clones, with 65% to 80% seen only once. Jointly, the top ten make up around 9.5% of the sample.

The input for sequencing was CD4+ T cells from blood, taken 52 to 60 months after liver transplant. The sequence came from a human patient who received a liver transplant. Once a transplant has taken place, some T cells may be donor derived. Here the chain combines TRBV2 and TRBJ1-1; no D gene call is confident. DNA sequence: TGTGCCAGCAGTGAAGGGAGTGAAGCTTTCTTT. It encodes CASSEGSEAFF.